This TCR beta chain was recovered during a study of cytomegalovirus exposure and HLA in healthy donors. Overall study: From 170 million or so T cells, an earlier analysis saw approximately 110 million unique TCR beta sequences.

There are a few counts of this clone. It was with 60 Vbeta and 13 Jbeta primers that the PCR ran. Libraries were prepared by immunoSEQ multiplex PCR; TCRdb keeps only in-frame clonotypes and omits some of them. The data show around 140,000 clones, roughly 80% seen once. The germline V gene encodes CDR1 SEHNR and CDR2 FQNEAQ (reference sequence). V shed 5 bases, J shed 0 bases, and the junction held 3 bases outside the gene matches. This CDR3 contains 14 residues. Sequencing was performed on PBMCs. The clonotype comes from a female donor in good health and CMV-seronegative. The chain joins TRBV7-9 to TRBJ1-1; 7 nucleotides line up with TRBD1. CDR3 in amino acids: CASSRQGMNTEAFF. The CDR3 DNA sequence: TGTGCCAGCAGCCGACAGGGCATGAACACTGAAGCTTTCTTT. Full variable domain (missing parts from reference TRBV7-9 and TRBJ1-1): DTGVSQNPRHKITKRGQNVTFRCDPISEHNRLYWYRQTLGQGPEFLTYFQNEAQLEKSRLLSDRFSAERPKGSFSTLEIQRTEQGDSAMYLCASSRQGMNTEAFFGQGTRLTVV.